Each of the 7 T cell receptor beta chains below was sequenced from the same sample in a study of blood T cell repertoires in COVID-19. Sequencing used immunoSEQ multiplex PCR; TCRdb keeps in-frame clones, though not all of them. The data hold some 130,000 clones, with 84% observed a single time. Sequencing used peripheral blood. Source of these receptors: a human donor in a cohort sampled during active COVID-19.

The V and J genes are TRBV27 and TRBJ2-2; 7 bases are a match to TRBD1. This CDR3 has 15 amino acids. Per germline, CDR1 MNHEY and CDR2 SMNVEV (reference sequence). V gave up 5 bases and J gave up 1 base; unmatched junction bases: 4. The DNA of the CDR3 is TGTGCCAGCAGTCCGTACAGGGGGAACACCGGGGAGCTGTTTTTT. Residues: CASSPYRGNTGELFF.

The rearrangement links TRBV29-1 to TRBJ2-3, with 10 bases that match TRBD1. J was trimmed by 6 bases and V by 4 bases; bases with no gene match: 10. There are 15 residues in the CDR3. CDR1 and CDR2 (germline): SQVTM, ANQGSEA. CDR3 protein: CSVATGTGVSDTQYF. CDR3 DNA: TGCAGCGTTGCGACCGGGACAGGGGTATCTGATACGCAGTATTTT.

J is TRBJ2-1 and V is TRBV7-9, with D tentatively TRBD2 (6 bases). V was shortened by 1 base and J by 2 bases, with 21 bases between the two germline ends. CDR1 is SEHNR, CDR2 FQNEAQ, per germline (reference sequence). This CDR3 is built from 19 residues. CDR3: CASSLESGAGRLTYNEQFF. CDR3 DNA sequence: TGTGCCAGCAGCTTAGAGTCCGGCGCGGGGAGACTTACCTACAATGAGCAGTTCTTC.

The chain employs TRBV4-1 and TRBJ2-1; D not resolved. Per the germline V gene, CDR1 is MGHRA and CDR2 is YSYEKL. CDR3 length: 12 residues. V dropped 6 bases and J dropped 6 bases, with 9 bases sitting between them. The CDR3 loop is CASRGLGNEQFF. The CDR3 nucleotides are TGCGCCAGCAGGGGCCTTGGCAATGAGCAGTTCTTC.

About this clone: The sample contains more than one DNA sequence encoding this CDR3. The chain is built from TRBV27 and TRBJ1-6, with 7 bases lining up with TRBD1. Trimming at V came to 5 bases and at J to 6 bases, leaving 4 bases not matched to a gene. Germline V gene sequence: CDR1 MNHEY, CDR2 SMNVEV (reference sequence). The CDR3 has 14 amino acids. CDR3: CASSPGTANSPLHF. The CDR3 DNA is TGTGCCAGCAGTCCCGGGACAGCTAATTCACCCCTCCACTTT.

As regards this clone: The CDR3 does not end in the conserved phenylalanine or tryptophan, so this is likely a read error. The limits of the CDR3 on the DNA are not certain, so only TCRdb's listed CDR3 is given. The J gene is TRBJ2-7, the V gene TRBV11-2; TRBD2 was called by the table and not checked on the DNA. The CDR3 extends over 13 residues, inclusive of both ends. Germline V lookup: CDR1 SGHAT, CDR2 FQNNGV. The CDR3 reads CASSLGRTSGGIL.

A few counts support this clone. The chain employs TRBV14 and TRBJ2-1; 10 bases agree with TRBD2. Germline loops: CDR1 SGHDN, CDR2 FVKESK. J gave up 4 bases and V 0 bases, and 9 bases lay outside the gene matches. This CDR3 spans 18 amino acids. CDR3 loop: CASSQDPLAGVLYNEQFF. CDR3 DNA: TGTGCCAGCAGCCAAGATCCCCTAGCGGGGGTACTTTACAATGAGCAGTTCTTC.